This record covers a single T cell receptor beta chain. Its antigen is not yet known. Per-base quality was not reported, and no clone a single base away is much larger than it. Lesional scalp punch biopsies and peripheral blood were obtained from alopecia areata patients. After PBMCs were isolated by density centrifugation and stained for CD3, CD4 and CD8, a FACSAria was used to sort CD4+ and CD8+ T cells. The germline V and J ends show losses of 8 bases and 6 bases respectively, and no gene match explains 12 bases of the junction. In the germline V gene, CDR1 corresponds to MGHDK and CDR2 to SYGVNS. The CDR3 contains 14 residues, cysteine and phenylalanine counted. The DNA shown is the 42-base CDR3, in frame from base 1. The library was obtained by the immunoSEQ multiplex PCR assay. For TCR sequencing, RNA was extracted from every sample and reverse transcribed into cDNA to serve as template. First-strand cDNA was synthesized using SuperScript III with a 2:1 mix of oligo-dT and random hexamers. A synthetic immune receptor repertoire was used to measure amplification bias, and any remaining bias was corrected computationally. The authors' analysis ran thus. After raw reads were preprocessed to remove errors, the CDR3 was defined following IMGT conventions as running from the conserved cysteine to phenylalanine. To get clonality, Shannon entropy was normalized by log2 of the number of productive unique TCRs and the result was subtracted from 1. Whether each scalp clone was CD4 or CD8 was inferred by checking scalp TCRbeta sequences against the CD4 and CD8 repertoires from sorted blood. Not all clones reach the TCRdb copy of this immuneACCESS table, which keeps in-frame sequences only. Checked studies attribute under half of the gap to unresolved V genes and leave the rest unexplained. The DNA was the basis for D and trimming; V, J and clone size are from that table. For this sample the table gives 150,000 or so clones, of which around 47% were detected only once. Roughly 6.8% of the sample is taken by the ten largest.

This sample is part of a study of CD8+ T cells in alopecia areata (dated by TCRdb to the late 2010s). Broadly, across the study: The treated patients took part in an open-label pilot trial in which moderate-to-severe alopecia areata was treated with oral tofacitinib at 5 to 10 mg twice daily. Tofacitinib was given for 6 to 18 months, followed by 6 months of follow-up off drug to assess delayed response and recurrence. To study T cell clonal expansion in alopecia areata, the researchers applied high-throughput TCRbeta sequencing to both the C3H/HeJ mouse model and human patients. Scalp tissue and sorted CD4+ and CD8+ peripheral blood T cells from patchy and totalis/universalis alopecia areata patients and from healthy controls were covered by human TCRbeta sequencing. Tofacitinib-treated patients had biopsies at baseline and at 4 and 24 weeks of treatment, with a later scalp biopsy in several patients. Scalp clonality was compared across normal scalp (n=4), patchy alopecia areata scalp (n=8), and alopecia totalis/universalis scalp (n=8). RNA came from the PAXgene miRNA kit for fixed scalp, the miRNeasy kit for PBMCs, and the RNeasy kit for mouse skin. Amplification of TCRbeta CDR3 regions was done by immunoSEQ multiplex PCR using 35 Vbeta forward primers and 13 Jbeta reverse primers.

The paper as a whole reports these results and caveats: Lesional scalp, especially in alopecia totalis/universalis, showed higher clonality and more expanded CD8+ clones than normal scalp, suggesting antigenic drive. Resident alphabeta T cells in normal human skin are also sequenced, complicating scalp TCR repertoire analysis, unlike mouse skin dominated by gammadelta T cells. Shared TCR sequences between patients were less evident than in mice, which may be partly attributable to HLA diversity in the patient population.

Sample: CD4+ T cells sorted from blood. The chain joins TRBV25-1 to TRBJ2-7, with TRBD1 matching 8 junction bases. This clonotype originated in a human donor with alopecia areata. The CDR3 here reads CASGPQGVPLEQYF. The sequenced DNA is TGTGCCAGCGGACCACAGGGGGTGCCACTCGAGCAGTACTTC.